This T cell receptor (beta chain) came from a study of identical twins. For this clonotype: Antigen: not known.

Each CDR3 protein gets one entry after TCRdb re-called the 5' RACE reads with MiXCR. In the table there are about 300,000 distinct CDR3 sequences, approximately 13% of which are singletons. V was pared by 4 bases and J by 4 bases, with 2 bases of the junction left unmatched. The length of the CDR3 is 13 residues. CDR1 is MNHNS, CDR2 SASEGT, per germline. General study points: Sharing of beta out-of-frame sequences by twins showed a weaker excess. Twin pairs' shared out-of-frame alpha sequences were enriched in low generation probability.

The same sample was also studied in work on yellow fever vaccine responses in identical twins.

The source of this sequence is a woman aged 18-29 years in good health. The rearrangement uses TRBV6-1 and TRBJ2-5; 8 bases are shared with TRBD2. Sequencing was done on a sample of CD8+ T cells sorted from blood. CDR3 coding DNA: TGTGCCAGCAGTGGTAGCGGGGCAGAGACCCAGTACTTC. Its translation: CASSGSGAETQYF.